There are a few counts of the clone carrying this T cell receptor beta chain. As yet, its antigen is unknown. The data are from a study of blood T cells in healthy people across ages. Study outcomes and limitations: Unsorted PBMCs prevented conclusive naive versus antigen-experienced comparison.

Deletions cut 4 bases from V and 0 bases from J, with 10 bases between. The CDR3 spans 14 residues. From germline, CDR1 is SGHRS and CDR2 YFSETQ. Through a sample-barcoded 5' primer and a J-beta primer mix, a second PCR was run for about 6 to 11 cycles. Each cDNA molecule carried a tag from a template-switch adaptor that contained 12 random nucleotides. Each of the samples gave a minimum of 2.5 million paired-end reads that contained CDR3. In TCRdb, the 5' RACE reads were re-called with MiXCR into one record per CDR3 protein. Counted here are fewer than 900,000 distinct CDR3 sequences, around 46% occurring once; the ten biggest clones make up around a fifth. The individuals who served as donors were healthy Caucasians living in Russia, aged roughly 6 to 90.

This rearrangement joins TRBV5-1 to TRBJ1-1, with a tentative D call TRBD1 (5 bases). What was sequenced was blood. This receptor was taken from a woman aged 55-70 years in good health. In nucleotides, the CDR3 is TGCGCCAGCAGCAACCCGACAGTGAACACTGAAGCTTTCTTT. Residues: CASSNPTVNTEAFF.